This passage covers 17 T cell receptor beta chains from one sample sequenced in a study of monozygotic twins with inflammatory bowel disease. Each CDR3 protein gets one entry in TCRdb, which reprocessed the 5' RACE reads and gives no DNA. This sample's table reports about 380,000 distinct CDR3 sequences. The sequenced sample consisted of blood. Receptor source: a human donor with ulcerative colitis or Crohn's disease, or a healthy co-twin of an affected twin (not recorded which).

This rearrangement joins TRBV5-1 to TRBJ2-5; the TRBD1 assignment by TCRdb is unverifiable without DNA. Germline lookup yields CDR1 SGHRS and CDR2 YFSETQ. CDR3 length: 13 amino acids. CDR3 loop: CASNVEGRETQYF.

The CDR3 protein is CSVDRHGDYGYTF. This chain connects TRBV29-1 to TRBJ1-2. The CDR3 runs to 13 residues. Germline assignment: CDR1 SQVTM and CDR2 ANQGSEA.

The J gene is TRBJ1-1, the V gene TRBV3-1; checking the TCRdb D call of TRBD1 is not possible without DNA. The germline V gene has CDR1 LGHDT and CDR2 YNNKEL (reference sequence). CDR3 length: 15 residues. CDR3 in amino acids: CASSQERGKNTEAFF.

V and J are TRBV4-3 and TRBJ2-3; TCRdb picks TRBD1, but there is no DNA to check that call. Germline CDR1 is LGHNA and CDR2 is YSLEER. The CDR3 is 14 residues long. The CDR3 is CASSQGVTVDTQYF.

The J gene is TRBJ1-5, the V gene TRBV5-1; without DNA, the TCRdb call of TRBD1 cannot be checked. The germline gives CDR1 SGHRS, CDR2 YFSETQ. The CDR3 contains 15 residues. The CDR3 reads CASSLVDSSNQPQHF.

This chain connects TRBV7-9 to TRBJ1-3; TCRdb indicates TRBD1, and absent DNA this call remains unverified. The V gene's germline CDR1 is SEHNR and CDR2 FQNEAQ (reference sequence). The CDR3 loop spans 16 amino acids. This CDR3 reads CASSREQGAFGNTIYF.

The genes are TRBV15 and TRBJ2-7. The CDR3 extends over 16 amino acids. Germline lookup yields CDR1 LNHNV and CDR2 YYDKDF (reference sequence). CDR3 residues: CATSRDSGYFTYEQYF.

The V and J genes are TRBV7-2 and TRBJ2-1; without DNA, the TCRdb call of TRBD1 cannot be checked. Germline-derived CDR1 and CDR2 are SGHTA and FQGNSA. The CDR3 runs to 13 residues. The CDR3 is CASATSGYNEQFF.

The rearrangement joins TRBV12-3 or TRBV12-4 to TRBJ2-7; the TCRdb D gene call, TRBD1, has no DNA to confirm it. The CDR3 length is 14 residues. This CDR3 reads CASNPQGNFYEQYF.

The V call is TRBV7-2, the J call TRBJ2-7; TCRdb picks TRBD2, but there is no DNA to check that call. Germline lookup yields CDR1 SGHTA and CDR2 FQGNSA. CDR3 length equals 15 residues. This CDR3 reads CASSQAGAPSYEQYF.

V usage is TRBV28 and J usage is TRBJ1-2; TCRdb names TRBD1, which stays unverified in the absence of DNA. CDR1 MDHEN and CDR2 SYDVKM come from the germline V gene. This CDR3 comprises 15 residues. This CDR3 reads CASSLSGRPSYGYTF.

The CDR3 reads CASSSRQGATIYF. The chain carries TRBV7-2 and TRBJ1-3; TCRdb lists TRBD1, though no DNA is available to test this call. This CDR3 has 13 amino acids. Germline assignment: CDR1 SGHTA and CDR2 FQGNSA. Filled out from reference TRBV7-2 and TRBJ1-3, the complete variable domain reads GAGVSQSPSNKVTEKGKDVELRCDPISGHTALYWYRQSLGQGLEFLIYFQGNSAPDKSGLPSDRFSAERTGGSVSTLTIQRTQQEDSAVYLCASSSRQGATIYFGEGSWLTVV.

This rearrangement joins TRBV5-1 to TRBJ2-3. Germline CDR1 SGHRS, CDR2 YFSETQ. The CDR3 sequence is 11 residues long. The chain's CDR3 is CASRRQDTQYF.

The CDR3 is CASSAAFDDLFF. The genes are TRBV2 and TRBJ1-4. The CDR3 extends over 12 amino acids. The germline CDR1 and CDR2 sequences are SNHLY and FYNNEI.

The chain combines TRBV12-3 or TRBV12-4 with TRBJ1-1. This CDR3 has 16 residues. The CDR3 reads CASSLGRHTVNTEAFF.

The chain carries TRBV29-1 and TRBJ2-1; the D call of TRBD1 rests on TCRdb alone, since no DNA is present to check it. Germline CDR1 SQVTM, CDR2 ANQGSEA. The CDR3 loop spans 15 amino acids. CDR3 region: CSVEGQGLGTGEQFF.

The chain combines TRBV7-2 with TRBJ2-5; as DNA is missing, the TRBD1 call by TCRdb cannot be tested. CDR1 and CDR2 (germline): SGHTA, FQGNSA. This CDR3 has 17 residues. This CDR3 is CASSFRGPSATKETQYF.